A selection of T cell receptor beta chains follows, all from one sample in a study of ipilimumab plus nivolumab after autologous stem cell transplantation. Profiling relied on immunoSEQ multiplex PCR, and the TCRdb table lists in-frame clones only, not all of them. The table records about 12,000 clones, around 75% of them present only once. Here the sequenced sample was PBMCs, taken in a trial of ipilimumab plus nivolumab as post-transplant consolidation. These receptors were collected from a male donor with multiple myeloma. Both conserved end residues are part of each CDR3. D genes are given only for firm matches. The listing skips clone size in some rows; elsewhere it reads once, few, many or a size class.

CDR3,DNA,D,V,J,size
CASSQDTTEAFF,TGCGCCAGCAGCCAAGATACCACTGAAGCTTTCTTT,NA,TRBV4-1,TRBJ1-1,NA
CAISVDRTYEQYF,TGTGCCATCAGTGTAGACCGTACCTACGAGCAGTACTTC,NA,TRBV10-3,TRBJ2-7,few
CASSLRDGLNSPLHF,TGCGCCAGCAGCTTGAGGGACGGACTTAATTCACCCCTCCACTTT,NA,TRBV5-1,TRBJ1-6,NA
CASSRMGAGTEAFF,TGTGCCAGCAGCAGAATGGGGGCGGGAACTGAAGCTTTCTTT,NA,TRBV7-3,TRBJ1-1,NA
CASRAGGPGGRYSPLHF,TGCGCCAGCAGGGCTGGGGGGCCAGGGGGCAGATATTCACCCCTCCACTTT,TRBD1,TRBV5-1,TRBJ1-6,few
CASSYLAASTDTQYF,TGCGCCAGCAGTTACCTAGCGGCTAGCACAGATACGCAGTATTTT,TRBD2,TRBV5-1,TRBJ2-3,NA
CASSLLQPGLAGETDTQYF,TGTGCCAGCAGCCTACTCCAGCCGGGACTAGCGGGGGAGACAGATACGCAGTATTTT,TRBD2,TRBV11-3,TRBJ2-3,NA
CSARDPGRTQYF,TGCAGCGCCAGGGACCCGGGGAGGACCCAGTACTTC,NA,TRBV29-1,TRBJ2-5,NA
CASRWQGSTGELFF,TGTGCCAGTAGATGGCAGGGATCCACCGGGGAGCTGTTTTTT,NA,TRBV19,TRBJ2-2,NA
CSVELGVRGEGYTF,TGCAGCGTTGAGCTGGGGGTTAGAGGTGAAGGCTACACCTTC,NA,TRBV29-1,TRBJ1-2,NA
CASRRLAGGQETQYF,TGCGCCAGCAGACGACTAGCGGGGGGTCAAGAGACCCAGTACTTC,TRBD2,TRBV5-1,TRBJ2-5,NA
CASSPWEVMTEAFF,TGCGCCAGCAGCCCCTGGGAGGTGATGACTGAAGCTTTCTTT,NA,TRBV4-1,TRBJ1-1,NA